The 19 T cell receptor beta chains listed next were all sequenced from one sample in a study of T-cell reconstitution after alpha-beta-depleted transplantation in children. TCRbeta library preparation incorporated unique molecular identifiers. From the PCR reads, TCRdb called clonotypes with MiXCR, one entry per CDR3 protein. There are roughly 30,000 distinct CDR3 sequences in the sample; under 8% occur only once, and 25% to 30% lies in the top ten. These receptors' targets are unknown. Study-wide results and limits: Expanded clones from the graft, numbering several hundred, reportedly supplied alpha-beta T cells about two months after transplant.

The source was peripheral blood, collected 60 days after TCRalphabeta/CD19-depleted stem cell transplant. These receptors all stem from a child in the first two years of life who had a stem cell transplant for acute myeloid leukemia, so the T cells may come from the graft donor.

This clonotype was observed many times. The CDR3 sequence is CASSITYGNLDEQFF. The CDR3 DNA follows: TGCGCCAGCAGCATAACCTACGGGAACTTAGATGAGCAGTTCTTC. V gene TRBV5-1 combines with J gene TRBJ2-1, with D possibly matching TRBD2 (5 bases). CDR3 size: 15 residues. The V end lost 4 bases, the J end lost 8 bases, and 19 bases lay between the germline ends. Germline V gene lookup returns CDR1 SGHRS and CDR2 YFSETQ.

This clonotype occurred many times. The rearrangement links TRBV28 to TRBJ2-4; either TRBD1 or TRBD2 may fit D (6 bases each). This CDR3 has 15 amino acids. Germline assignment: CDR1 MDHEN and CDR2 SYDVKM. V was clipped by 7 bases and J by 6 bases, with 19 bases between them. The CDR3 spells CASTPGGDPRNIQYF. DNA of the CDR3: TGTGCCAGCACCCCCGGGGGCGATCCGAGAAACATTCAGTACTTC.

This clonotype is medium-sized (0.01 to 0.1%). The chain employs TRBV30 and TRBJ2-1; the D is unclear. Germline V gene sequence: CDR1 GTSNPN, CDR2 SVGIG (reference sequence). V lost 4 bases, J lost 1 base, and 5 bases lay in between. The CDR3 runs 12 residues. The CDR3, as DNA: TGTGCCTGGATCGGTTCCTACAATGAGCAGTTCTTC. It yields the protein CAWIGSYNEQFF.

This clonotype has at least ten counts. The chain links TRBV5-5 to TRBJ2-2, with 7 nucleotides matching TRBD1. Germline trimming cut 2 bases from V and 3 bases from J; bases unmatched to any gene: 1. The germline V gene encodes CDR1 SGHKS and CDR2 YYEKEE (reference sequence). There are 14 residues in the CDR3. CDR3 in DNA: TGTGCCAGCAGCTTAACAGGGGACACCGGGGAGCTGTTTTTT. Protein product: CASSLTGDTGELFF.

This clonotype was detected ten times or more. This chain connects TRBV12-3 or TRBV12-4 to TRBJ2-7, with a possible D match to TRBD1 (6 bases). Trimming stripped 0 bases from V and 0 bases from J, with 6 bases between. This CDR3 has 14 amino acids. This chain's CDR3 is CASSLADSSYEQYF. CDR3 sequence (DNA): TGTGCCAGCAGTTTAGCGGACAGCTCCTACGAGCAGTACTTC.

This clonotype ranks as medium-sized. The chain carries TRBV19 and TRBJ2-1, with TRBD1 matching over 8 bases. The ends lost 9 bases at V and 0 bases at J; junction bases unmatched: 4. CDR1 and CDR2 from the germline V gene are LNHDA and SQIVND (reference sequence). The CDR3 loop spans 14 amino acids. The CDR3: CASYGQGSYNEQFF. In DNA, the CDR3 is TGTGCCAGCTACGGACAGGGCTCCTACAATGAGCAGTTCTTC.

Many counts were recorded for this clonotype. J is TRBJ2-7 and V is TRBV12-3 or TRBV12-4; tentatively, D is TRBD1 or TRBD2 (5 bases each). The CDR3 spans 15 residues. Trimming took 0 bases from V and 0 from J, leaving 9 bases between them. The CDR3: CASSLARGPSYEQYF. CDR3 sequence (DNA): TGTGCCAGCAGTTTAGCTAGGGGACCCTCCTACGAGCAGTACTTC.

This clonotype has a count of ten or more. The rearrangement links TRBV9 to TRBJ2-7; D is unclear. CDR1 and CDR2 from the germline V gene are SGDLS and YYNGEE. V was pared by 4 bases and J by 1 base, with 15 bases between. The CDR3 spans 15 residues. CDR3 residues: CASSPGPRFSYEQYF. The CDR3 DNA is TGTGCCAGCAGCCCTGGGCCCCGCTTTTCCTACGAGCAGTACTTC.

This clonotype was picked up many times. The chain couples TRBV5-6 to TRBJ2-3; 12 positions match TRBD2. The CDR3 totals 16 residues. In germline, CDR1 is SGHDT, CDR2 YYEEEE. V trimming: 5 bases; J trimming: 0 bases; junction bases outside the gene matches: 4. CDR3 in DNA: TGTGCCAGCAGACCGACTAGCGGGGGTAGCACAGATACGCAGTATTTT. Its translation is CASRPTSGGSTDTQYF. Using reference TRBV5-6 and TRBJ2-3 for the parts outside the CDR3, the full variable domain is DAGVTQSPTHLIKTRGQQVTLRCSPKSGHDTVSWYQQALGQGPQFIFQYYEEEERQRGNFPDRFSGHQFPNYSSELNVNALLLGDSALYLCASRPTSGGSTDTQYFGPGTRLTVL.

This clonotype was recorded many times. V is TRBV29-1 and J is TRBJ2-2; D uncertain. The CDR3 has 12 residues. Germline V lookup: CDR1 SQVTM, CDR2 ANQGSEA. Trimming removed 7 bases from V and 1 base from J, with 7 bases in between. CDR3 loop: CSGYLNTGELFF. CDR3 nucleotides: TGCAGCGGGTATCTGAACACCGGGGAGCTGTTTTTT.

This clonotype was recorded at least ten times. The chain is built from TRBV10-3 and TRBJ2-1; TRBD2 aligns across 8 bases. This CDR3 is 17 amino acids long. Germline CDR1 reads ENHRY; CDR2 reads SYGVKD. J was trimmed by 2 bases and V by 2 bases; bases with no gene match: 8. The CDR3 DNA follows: TGTGCCATCAGTGAGGTTGAGGCGGGAGGCACCTACAATGAGCAGTTCTTC. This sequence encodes CAISEVEAGGTYNEQFF.

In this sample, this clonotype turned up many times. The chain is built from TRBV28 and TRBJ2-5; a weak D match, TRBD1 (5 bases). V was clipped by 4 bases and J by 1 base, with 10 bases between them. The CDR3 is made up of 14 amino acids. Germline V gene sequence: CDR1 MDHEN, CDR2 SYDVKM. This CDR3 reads CASSSDRLQETQYF. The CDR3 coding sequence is TGTGCCAGCAGTTCCGACAGACTCCAAGAGACCCAGTACTTC. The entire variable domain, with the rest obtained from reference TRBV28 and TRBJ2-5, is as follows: DVKVTQSSRYLVKRTGEKVFLECVQDMDHENMFWYRQDPGLGLRLIYFSYDVKMKEKGDIPEGYSVSREKKERFSLILESASTNQTSMYLCASSSDRLQETQYFGPGTRLLVL.

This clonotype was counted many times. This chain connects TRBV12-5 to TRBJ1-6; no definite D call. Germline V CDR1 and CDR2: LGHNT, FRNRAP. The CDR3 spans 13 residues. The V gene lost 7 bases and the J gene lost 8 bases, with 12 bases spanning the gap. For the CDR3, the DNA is TGTGCTAGTGCGGCCAGGTCGGATTCACCCCTCCACTTT. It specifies CASAARSDSPLHF.

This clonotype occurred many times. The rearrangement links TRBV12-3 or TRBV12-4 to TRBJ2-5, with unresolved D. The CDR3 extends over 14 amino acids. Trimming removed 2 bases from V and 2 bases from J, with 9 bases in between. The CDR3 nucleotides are TGTGCCAGCAGTTTAAGGGCTAGACAAGAGACCCAGTACTTC. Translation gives CASSLRARQETQYF.

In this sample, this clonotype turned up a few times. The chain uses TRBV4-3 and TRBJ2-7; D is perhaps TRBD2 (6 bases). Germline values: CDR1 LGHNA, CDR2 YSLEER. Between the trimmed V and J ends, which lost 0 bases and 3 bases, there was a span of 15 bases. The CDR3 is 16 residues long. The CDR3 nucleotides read TGCGCCAGCAGCCAAGAGGCCCCTCGGGGAGGCTACGAGCAGTACTTC. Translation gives CASSQEAPRGGYEQYF.

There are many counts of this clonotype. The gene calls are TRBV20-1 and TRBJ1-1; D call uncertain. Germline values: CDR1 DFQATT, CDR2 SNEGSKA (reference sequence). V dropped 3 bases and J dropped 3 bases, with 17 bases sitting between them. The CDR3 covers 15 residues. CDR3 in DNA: TGCAGTGCTAGTGGACGTCTTGGGAGGGACACTGAAGCTTTCTTT. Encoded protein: CSASGRLGRDTEAFF.

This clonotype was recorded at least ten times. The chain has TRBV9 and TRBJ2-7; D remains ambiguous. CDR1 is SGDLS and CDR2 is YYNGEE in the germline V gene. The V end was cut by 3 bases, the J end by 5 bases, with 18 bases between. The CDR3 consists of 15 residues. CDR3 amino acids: CASSAPWGTPNEQYF. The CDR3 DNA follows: TGTGCCAGCAGCGCCCCTTGGGGTACTCCCAACGAGCAGTACTTC.

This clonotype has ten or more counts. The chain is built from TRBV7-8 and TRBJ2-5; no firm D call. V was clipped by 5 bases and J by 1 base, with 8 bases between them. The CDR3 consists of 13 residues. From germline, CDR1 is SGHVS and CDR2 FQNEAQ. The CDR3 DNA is TGTGCCAGCAGCCCCCAACCCCAAGAGACCCAGTACTTC. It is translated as CASSPQPQETQYF.

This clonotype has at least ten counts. CDR3 nucleotides: TGTGCCATCCGGACGGTAGGCGTCAGCTCCTACGAGCAGTACTTC. The encoded protein is CAIRTVGVSSYEQYF. The V call is TRBV10-3, the J call TRBJ2-7; D is ambiguous. V lost 8 bases and J 0 bases, leaving 17 bases between the germline ends. CDR3 length equals 15 residues. The germline gives CDR1 ENHRY, CDR2 SYGVKD.